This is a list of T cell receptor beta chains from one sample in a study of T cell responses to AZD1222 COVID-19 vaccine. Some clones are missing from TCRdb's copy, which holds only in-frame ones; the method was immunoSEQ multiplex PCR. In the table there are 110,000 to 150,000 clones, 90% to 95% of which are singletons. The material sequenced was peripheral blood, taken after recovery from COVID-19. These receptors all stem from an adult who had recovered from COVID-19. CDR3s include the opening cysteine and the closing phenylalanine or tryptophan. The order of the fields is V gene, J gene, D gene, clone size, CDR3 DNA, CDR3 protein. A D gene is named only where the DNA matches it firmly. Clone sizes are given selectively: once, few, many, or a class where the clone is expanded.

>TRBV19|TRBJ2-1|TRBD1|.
TGTGCCAGTACCGAACAGGGGGCCGGGCAGTTCTTC
CASTEQGAGQFF
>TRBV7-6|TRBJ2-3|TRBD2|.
TGTGCCAGCAGCTTAGTCGGGAGGGCCCGTGATACGCAGTATTTT
CASSLVGRARDTQYF
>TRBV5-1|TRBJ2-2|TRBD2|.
TGCGCCAGCAGCTCTGGACTAGCCCCAAACACCGGGGAGCTGTTTTTT
CASSSGLAPNTGELFF
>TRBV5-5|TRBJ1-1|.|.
TGTGCCAGCAGCTTTGCGGGCACGTCGAACACTGAAGCTTTCTTT
CASSFAGTSNTEAFF
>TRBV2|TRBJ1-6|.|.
TGTGCCAGCAGTGGGAAAAATCCCCTCCACTTT
CASSGKNPLHF
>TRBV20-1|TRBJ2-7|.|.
TGCAGTGCTAGTGGCTCCGCCTCCTACGAGCAGTACTTC
CSASGSASYEQYF
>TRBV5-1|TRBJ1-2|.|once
TGCGCCAGCAGCTTGGGGCGGCAGGTCTATGGCTACACCTTC
CASSLGRQVYGYTF
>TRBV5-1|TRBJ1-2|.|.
TGCGCCAGCAGCTTGGGGCTCCAAGGGGGTGGCTACACCTTC
CASSLGLQGGGYTF
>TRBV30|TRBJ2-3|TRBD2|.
TGTGCCTGGAGTGTACCCCGGTTGACTAGCGGGAGTGCAGATACGCAGTATTTT
CAWSVPRLTSGSADTQYF
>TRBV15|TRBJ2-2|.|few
TGTGCCACCAGCAGGGACGAGGAGGGGGAGCTGTTTTTT
CATSRDEEGELFF
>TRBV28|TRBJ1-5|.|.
TGTGCCAGCAGTTCGGGGAAATGGTCTAATAGCAATCAGCCCCAGCATTTT
CASSSGKWSNSNQPQHF
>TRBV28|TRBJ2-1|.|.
TGTGCCAGCAGTTTAAACAATGAGCAGTTCTTC
CASSLNNEQFF
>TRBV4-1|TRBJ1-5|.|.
TGCGCCAGCAGCCAAGGGTGGGGCAATCAGCCCCAGCATTTT
CASSQGWGNQPQHF
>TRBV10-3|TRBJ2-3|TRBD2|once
TGTGCCGCTAGCGGGAGGGGTCAAGATACGCAGTATTTT
CAASGRGQDTQYF
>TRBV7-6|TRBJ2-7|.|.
TGTGCCAGCAGCCCGGAAGACAGGATCTACGAGCAGTACTTC
CASSPEDRIYEQYF
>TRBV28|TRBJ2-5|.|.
TGTGCCAGTCGAAGAGGGGAGACCCAGTACTTC
CASRRGETQYF
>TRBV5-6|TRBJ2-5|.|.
TGTGCCAGCAGTTCAACCTCCGGACAGCAAGAGACCCAGTACTTC
CASSSTSGQQETQYF
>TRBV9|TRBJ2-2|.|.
TGTGCCAGCAGCGCCGGTGGTACCACCGGGGAGCTGTTTTTT
CASSAGGTTGELFF
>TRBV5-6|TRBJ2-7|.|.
TGTGCCAGCAGCCGGGACGGTGGAGGCTACGAGCAGTACTTC
CASSRDGGGYEQYF
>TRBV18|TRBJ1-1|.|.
TGTGCCAGCTCACCTGGAGGAAACACTGAAGCTTTCTTT
CASSPGGNTEAFF
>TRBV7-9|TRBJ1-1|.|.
TGTGCCAGCAGCTTAGCGCTCTCTGGTAGCACTGAAGCTTTCTTT
CASSLALSGSTEAFF
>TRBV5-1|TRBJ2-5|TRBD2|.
TGCGCCAGCAGCTTGGCCAACCTAGCGGAGACATCCCACCAAGAGACCCAGTACTTC
CASSLANLAETSHQETQYF
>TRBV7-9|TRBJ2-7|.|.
TGTGCCAGCACTGCAGGGAGCTCCTACGAGCAGTACTTC
CASTAGSSYEQYF
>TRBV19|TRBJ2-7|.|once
TGTGCCAGTAGTATTCGCCCTCTAAGTTCTCCCGACGAGCAGTACTTC
CASSIRPLSSPDEQYF
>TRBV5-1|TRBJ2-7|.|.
TGCGCCAGCAGCTTGGTCGGCGGGATGGGTAAAGGGAACGAGCAGTACTTC
CASSLVGGMGKGNEQYF
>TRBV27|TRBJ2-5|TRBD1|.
TGTGCCAGCAGTTTAAAAGGGGGCCGAGGGGAGACCCAGTACTTC
CASSLKGGRGETQYF
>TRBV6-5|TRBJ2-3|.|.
TGTGCCAGCAGCCGGATCGGGGGCACAGATACGCAGTATTTT
CASSRIGGTDTQYF
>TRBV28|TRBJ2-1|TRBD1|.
TGTGCCAGCAGTACAGGGGGCGCGATACCCTTCTTC
CASSTGGAIPFF
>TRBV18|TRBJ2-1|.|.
TGTGCCAGCTCACCAGCAGGGGCTGGGTACAATGAGCAGTTCTTC
CASSPAGAGYNEQFF
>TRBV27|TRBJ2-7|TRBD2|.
TGTGCCAGCAAAAAGGGTTCGGGGGGATCTAACTACGAGCAGTACTTC
CASKKGSGGSNYEQYF
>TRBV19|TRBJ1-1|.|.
TGTGCCAGTAGCTCACAGGTTCTCACTGAAGCTTTCTTT
CASSSQVLTEAFF
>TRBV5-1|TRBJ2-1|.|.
TGCGCCAGCAGTTCGGATCGCAGGGTTAATGAGCAGTTCTTC
CASSSDRRVNEQFF
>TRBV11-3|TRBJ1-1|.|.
TGTGCCAGCAGCCTGAAAGGGACTGAAGCTTTCTTT
CASSLKGTEAFF
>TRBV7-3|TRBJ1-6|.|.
TGTGCCAGCAGCTTAAGAACGAATTCACCCCTCCACTTT
CASSLRTNSPLHF
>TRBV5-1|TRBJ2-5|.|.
TGCGCCAGCAGCTTGGCCCAGCCAGGGAGGGAGACCCAGTACTTC
CASSLAQPGRETQYF
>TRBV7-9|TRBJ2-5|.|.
TGTGCCAGCAGCTTGAGTCGGGCGGAGACCCAGTACTTC
CASSLSRAETQYF
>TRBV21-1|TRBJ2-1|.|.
TGTGCCAGCAGCAAAGGGGGGACTAGCGGTTTCTTCTCCTACAATGAGCAGTTCTTC
CASSKGGTSGFFSYNEQFF
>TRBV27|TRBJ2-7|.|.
TGTGCCAGCAGTTTCAAGGGGGCCTACGAGCAGTACTTC
CASSFKGAYEQYF
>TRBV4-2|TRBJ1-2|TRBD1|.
TGTGCCAGCAGCCAAGATTGGGACAGCTATGGCTACACCTTC
CASSQDWDSYGYTF
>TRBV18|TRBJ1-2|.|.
TGTGCCAGCTCACCGCCCTCTGCTAACTATGGCTACACCTTC
CASSPPSANYGYTF
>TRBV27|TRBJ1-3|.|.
TGTGCCAGTCAAATTGGAAACACCATATATTTT
CASQIGNTIYF
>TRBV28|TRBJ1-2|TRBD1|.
TGTGCCAGCAGCCTTCTCAAGGGACAGAACTATGGCTACACCTTC
CASSLLKGQNYGYTF
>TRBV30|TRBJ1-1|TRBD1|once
TGTGCCTGGGGGGACAGAAACACTGAAGCTTTCTTT
CAWGDRNTEAFF
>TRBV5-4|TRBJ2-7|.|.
TGTGCCAGCAGCGTCCGGGACCGCCCCTACGAGCAGTACTTC
CASSVRDRPYEQYF
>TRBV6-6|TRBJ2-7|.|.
TGTGCCAGCATGAGGGTCCTTTCCTACGAGCAGTACTTC
CASMRVLSYEQYF
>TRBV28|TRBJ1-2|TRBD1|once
TGTGCCAGTCAGGGACAGCCCGGTTATGGCTACACCTTC
CASQGQPGYGYTF
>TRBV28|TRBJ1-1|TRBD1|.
TGTGCCAGCAGTCTGACAGGGCCCGGGACTGTGAACACTGAAGCTTTCTTT
CASSLTGPGTVNTEAFF
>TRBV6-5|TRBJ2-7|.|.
TGTGCCACCACATTTGACAGCTACGAGCAGTACTTC
CATTFDSYEQYF
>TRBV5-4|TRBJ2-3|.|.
TGTGCCAGCAGCTTGTTCTATGGGGGAACAGATACGCAGTATTTT
CASSLFYGGTDTQYF
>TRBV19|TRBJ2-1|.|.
TGTGCCAGTAGTATTGGGGAGAGCTCCTACAATGAGCAGTTCTTC
CASSIGESSYNEQFF
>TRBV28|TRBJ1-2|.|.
TGTGCCAGCAGCCCTTACTATGGCTACACCTTC
CASSPYYGYTF
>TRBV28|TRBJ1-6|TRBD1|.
TGTGCCAGCCTTACCCCCCAGGGGGCTTCACCCCTCCACTTT
CASLTPQGASPLHF
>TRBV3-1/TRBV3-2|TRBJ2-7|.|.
TGTGCCAGCAGCCAAGCCCGGCTAGCGCCGACCTACGAGCAGTACTTC
CASSQARLAPTYEQYF